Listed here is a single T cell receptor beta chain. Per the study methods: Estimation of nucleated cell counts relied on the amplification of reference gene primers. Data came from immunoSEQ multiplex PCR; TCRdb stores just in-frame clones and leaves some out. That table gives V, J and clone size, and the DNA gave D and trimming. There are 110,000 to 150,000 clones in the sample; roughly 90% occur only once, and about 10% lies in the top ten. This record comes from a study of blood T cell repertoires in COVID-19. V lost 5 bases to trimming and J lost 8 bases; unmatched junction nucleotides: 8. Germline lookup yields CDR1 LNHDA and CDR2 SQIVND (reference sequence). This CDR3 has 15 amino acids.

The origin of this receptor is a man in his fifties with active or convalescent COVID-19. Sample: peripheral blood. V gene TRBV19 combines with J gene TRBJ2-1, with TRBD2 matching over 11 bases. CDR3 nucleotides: TGTGCCAGTAGTGGTACTAGCGGGAGACGTTATGAGCAGTTCTTC. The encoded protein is CASSGTSGRRYEQFF.